This TCR beta chain was sequenced in a study of cytomegalovirus exposure and HLA in healthy donors. These donors were members of the approximately 110-subject validation cohort, a group separate from the approximately 670-subject first cohort. Trimming stripped 3 bases from V and 6 bases from J, with 18 bases between. The CDR3 has 15 residues. Germline CDR1 is KGHSH and CDR2 is LQKENI. Findings and limits, study-wide: The CMV antigen specificity of a few CMV-associated chains was confirmed through in vitro analysis.

About this clone itself: The antigen is unknown.

Method: immunoSEQ multiplex PCR; TCRdb's copy keeps in-frame clones and lacks some. The sample includes over 45,000 clones, 90% of them seen just once. The TCR comes from a young man in good health and CMV-seronegative. Sequenced sample: PBMCs. The chain employs TRBV18 and TRBJ2-7; maybe TRBD2 (6 bases). The CDR3 spells CASSPPEGKNGEQYF. CDR3 sequence (DNA): TGTGCCAGCTCACCGCCGGAGGGAAAGAATGGCGAGCAGTACTTC. Variable domain in full (rest from reference TRBV18 and TRBJ2-7): NAGVMQNPRHLVRRRGQEARLRCSPMKGHSHVYWYRQLPEEGLKFMVYLQKENIIDESGMPKERFSAEFPKEGPSILRIQQVVRGDSAAYFCASSPPEGKNGEQYFGPGTRLTVT.